What follows are 26 T cell receptor beta chains derived from one specimen sequenced in a study of blood T cell repertoires in COVID-19. The assay was immunoSEQ multiplex PCR, and TCRdb's table has in-frame clones only and misses some. The sample shows 80,000 to 95,000 clones, approximately 91% of them seen only once. Sequencing was performed on peripheral blood. These receptors were taken from a woman in her 70s with acute or convalescent COVID-19.

The chain recombines TRBV28 with TRBJ1-6, with D hard to call. Per the germline V gene, CDR1 is MDHEN and CDR2 is SYDVKM. This CDR3 has 12 residues. Trimming shortened V by 1 base and J by 11 bases, and 6 bases separated the two germline ends. The CDR3 DNA sequence: TGTGCCAGCAGTTTATTCGGGGCACCCCTCCACTTT. Translating gives CASSLFGAPLHF.

This clone was seen more than once but under ten times. The rearrangement joins TRBV6-1 to TRBJ1-1, with 8 bases lining up with TRBD1. J gave up 2 bases and V 2 bases, and 4 bases lay outside the gene matches. The length of the CDR3 is 15 residues. Looked up from germline, CDR1 is MNHNS and CDR2 is SASEGT. The CDR3 coding sequence is TGTGCCAGCAGTGAAACCGGACAGGGAAACACTGAAGCTTTCTTT. Translated: CASSETGQGNTEAFF.

For the CDR3, the DNA is TGTGCCAGCAGCCAAGCGGGCGGCCCGGGGGGAGGGAGCAATGAGCAGTTCTTC. It specifies CASSQAGGPGGGSNEQFF. The chain uses TRBV3-1 (or the pseudogene TRBV3-2) and TRBJ2-1, with 7 positions matching TRBD2. The V segment lost 1 base and the J segment 6 bases; nucleotides outside the gene matches: 15. Germline V CDR1 and CDR2: LGHDT, YNNKEL (reference sequence). The CDR3 length is 18 residues.

The J gene is TRBJ1-1, the V gene TRBV5-5, with no clear D. The CDR3 has 16 amino acids. CDR1 is SGHKS, CDR2 YYEKEE, per germline (reference sequence). V was shortened by 1 base and J by 0 bases, with 13 bases between the two germline ends. CDR3 region: CASSLSGRRVNTEAFF. CDR3 DNA sequence: TGTGCCAGCAGCTTGTCCGGACGGCGGGTGAACACTGAAGCTTTCTTT.

The chain combines TRBV5-1 with TRBJ1-3, with TRBD1 matching 9 bases. Germline CDR1 is SGHRS and CDR2 is YFSETQ. The CDR3 runs to 13 residues. V lost 7 bases to trimming and J lost 4 bases; unmatched junction nucleotides: 3. The DNA for the CDR3 is TGCGCCAGCGGGGACAGGGTCGGAAACACCATATATTTT. Translation: CASGDRVGNTIYF.

The J gene is TRBJ1-6, the V gene TRBV5-1; the D gene is possibly TRBD1 (6 bases). Germline assignment: CDR1 SGHRS and CDR2 YFSETQ. CDR3 length equals 14 residues. V lost 4 bases and J 5 bases, leaving 10 bases between the germline ends. CDR3 amino acids: CASSRDTHNSPLHF. For the CDR3, the DNA is TGCGCCAGCAGCCGGGACACTCATAATTCACCCCTCCACTTT.

V usage is TRBV6-5 and J usage is TRBJ2-2; maybe TRBD1 (7 bases). Trimming took 2 bases from V and 7 from J, leaving 17 bases between them. CDR3 length: 16 amino acids. CDR1 is MNHEY and CDR2 is SVGAGI in the germline V gene. CDR3 nucleotides: TGTGCCAGCAGTTACGCGTCAGGGGGGCGTGACGGGGAGCTGTTTTTT. Its translation: CASSYASGGRDGELFF.

The rearrangement joins TRBV5-1 to TRBJ2-1; 11 bases agree with TRBD2. The V gene's germline CDR1 is SGHRS and CDR2 YFSETQ. The CDR3 length is 16 residues. The junction had 7 bases not matched to a gene; V was cut back by 5 bases and J by 3 bases. The CDR3 reads CASSRDLAGGYNEQFF. The CDR3 region has the DNA TGCGCCAGCAGTCGAGACCTAGCGGGAGGCTACAATGAGCAGTTCTTC. Combining the CDR3 with reference TRBV5-1 and TRBJ2-1 gives the whole variable domain KAGVTQTPRYLIKTRGQQVTLSCSPISGHRSVSWYQQTPGQGLQFLFEYFSETQRNKGNFPGRFSGRQFSNSRSEMNVSTLELGDSALYLCASSRDLAGGYNEQFFGPGTRLTVL.

This rearrangement joins TRBV9 to TRBJ1-1, with 10 bases lining up with TRBD1. The CDR3 runs 18 residues. With V trimmed by 3 bases and J by 3 bases, 14 bases remained unmatched. CDR1 is SGDLS and CDR2 is YYNGEE in the germline V gene. The CDR3 DNA reads as TGTGCCAGCAGCGGAGACCCCTGGACAGGGGGGATAGACACTGAAGCTTTCTTT. Amino acids: CASSGDPWTGGIDTEAFF.

This sequence joins TRBV2 and TRBJ1-1; no reliable D call. This CDR3 contains 13 residues. Germline lookup yields CDR1 SNHLY and CDR2 FYNNEI. V lost 3 bases to trimming and J lost 3 bases, with 8 bases between them. The CDR3 DNA reads as TGTGCCAGCAGTGAGCGTGAGTACACTGAAGCTTTCTTT. Translating it yields CASSEREYTEAFF. The whole variable domain, remainder taken from reference TRBV2 and TRBJ1-1, is EPEVTQTPSHQVTQMGQEVILRCVPISNHLYFYWYRQILGQKVEFLVSFYNNEISEKSEIFDDQFSVERPDGSNFTLKIRSTKLEDSAMYFCASSEREYTEAFFGQGTRLTVV.

V and J are TRBV10-3 and TRBJ2-7; the D gene is possibly TRBD1 (7 bases). The germline V gene has CDR1 ENHRY and CDR2 SYGVKD. CDR3 length: 15 residues. V dropped 5 bases and J dropped 5 bases, with 19 bases sitting between them. The chain's CDR3 is CAISTRAGGTDEQYF. CDR3 DNA: TGTGCCATCAGTACACGAGCAGGGGGGACCGACGAGCAGTACTTC.

This chain connects TRBV29-1 to TRBJ2-6; 10 bases are a match to TRBD1. Trimming cost V 0 bases and J 10 bases; bases outside gene matches: 9. CDR3 size: 16 residues. The germline V gene has CDR1 SQVTM and CDR2 ANQGSEA. The chain's CDR3 is CSVEDRGTGALNVLTF. DNA of the CDR3: TGCAGCGTTGAAGATAGGGGGACAGGGGCCCTAAACGTCCTGACTTTC.

V usage is TRBV19 and J usage is TRBJ1-5; the D gene is possibly TRBD1 (6 bases). CDR3 size: 17 residues. The V end lost 5 bases, the J end lost 2 bases, and 19 bases lay between the germline ends. Germline CDR1 is LNHDA and CDR2 is SQIVND (reference sequence). The CDR3, as DNA: TGTGCCAGTAGTCCCCCGGGGGGGGCTGTAGGCAATCAGCCCCAGCATTTT. Its translation: CASSPPGGAVGNQPQHF.

The chain joins TRBV5-1 to TRBJ2-2, with 8 bases identical to TRBD1. Per the germline V gene, CDR1 is SGHRS and CDR2 is YFSETQ. This CDR3 is built from 14 residues. J lost 4 bases, V lost 4 bases, and 3 bases had no gene match. The CDR3 reads CASSPGTGTGELFF. DNA for the CDR3: TGCGCCAGCAGCCCCGGGACAGGCACCGGGGAGCTGTTTTTT.

The genes are TRBV28 and TRBJ2-3; D may be TRBD2 (6 bases). Germline V gene data show CDR1 as MDHEN and CDR2 as SYDVKM. The CDR3 extends over 17 amino acids. Trimming removed 6 bases at V and 0 bases at J, with 19 bases between. The CDR3 is CASSLSLVGGSTDTQYF. The CDR3 DNA is TGTGCCAGCAGCCTAAGTTTAGTGGGGGGTAGCACAGATACGCAGTATTTT.

This clone occurred a few times. The gene calls are TRBV4-1 and TRBJ2-2; tentative D call: TRBD2 (5 bases). Trimming left V 5 bases short and J 5 bases short, with 12 bases between. The germline CDR1 and CDR2 sequences are MGHRA and YSYEKL. This CDR3 is 14 amino acids long. For the CDR3, the DNA is TGCGCCAGCAGCGTACGGGGTAGGACCGGGGAGCTGTTTTTT. It specifies CASSVRGRTGELFF.

The V gene is TRBV5-5, the J gene TRBJ2-7; 12 bases map to TRBD1. This CDR3 is built from 18 residues. The V gene end was trimmed by 4 bases and the J gene end by 5 bases; junction bases not matched to a gene: 16. Germline V gives CDR1 SGHKS, CDR2 YYEKEE (reference sequence). CDR3 sequence (DNA): TGTGCCAGCAGCCCGCACGGTCCCGGGGGACAGGGGGCGCACGAGCAGTACGTC. It specifies CASSPHGPGGQGAHEQYV.

The rearrangement links TRBV6-2 or TRBV6-3 to TRBJ2-2, with TRBD2 matching 8 bases. CDR1 and CDR2 (germline): MNHEY, SVGEGT. This CDR3 is 15 amino acids long. V was clipped by 6 bases and J by 3 bases; unmatched bases: 6. CDR3 sequence (DNA): TGTGCCAGCAGCTCCGGGACTAGGGACACCGGGGAGCTGTTTTTT. It yields the protein CASSSGTRDTGELFF.

This chain joins TRBV28 and TRBJ1-3; TRBD1 might be the D (6 bases). V shed 7 bases and J shed 3 bases, with 13 bases lying between them. CDR1 and CDR2 from the germline V gene are MDHEN and SYDVKM. This CDR3 contains 14 residues. Written as DNA, the CDR3 is TGTGCCAGCAACCCACAGGGTGTTGGAAACACCATATATTTT. Translating it yields CASNPQGVGNTIYF.

This chain links TRBV28 with TRBJ1-1; the D gene is possibly TRBD1 (6 bases). The V and J ends lost 6 bases and 7 bases respectively, with 18 bases between them. The CDR3 length is 14 residues. Looked up from germline, CDR1 is MDHEN and CDR2 is SYDVKM. CDR3 DNA sequence: TGTGCCAGCAGGCCCATTCACAGGGTGGGTGAAGCTTTCTTT. This translates into CASRPIHRVGEAFF.

The chain links TRBV11-2 to TRBJ2-7; tentative D call: TRBD1 (6 bases). V was pared by 4 bases and J by 8 bases, with 15 bases between. This CDR3 region has 13 residues. Germline V lookup: CDR1 SGHAT, CDR2 FQNNGV. CDR3 nucleotide sequence: TGTGCCAGCAGCTCAATCAGGGGTGGGCAGCAGTACGTC. Translated: CASSSIRGGQQYV.

The rearrangement uses TRBV6-6 and TRBJ2-7, with 10 positions matching TRBD2. The junction had 1 base not matched to a gene; V was cut back by 4 bases and J by 1 base. Germline V lookup: CDR1 MNHNY, CDR2 SVGAGI (reference sequence). The CDR3 sequence is 14 residues long. This CDR3 reads CASSLAGGSYEQYV. CDR3 coding DNA: TGTGCCAGCAGTTTAGCGGGGGGTTCCTACGAGCAGTACGTC.

The chain joins TRBV19 to TRBJ2-1; a possible D gene is TRBD2 (5 bases). V was clipped by 8 bases and J by 0 bases, with 26 bases between them. The CDR3 is 19 residues long. Germline CDR1 LNHDA, CDR2 SQIVND (reference sequence). CDR3 in amino acids: CASCRISGSSSVSYNEQFF. The DNA of the CDR3 is TGTGCCAGTTGTCGAATAAGCGGATCATCAAGTGTCTCCTACAATGAGCAGTTCTTC.

V and J are TRBV6-6 and TRBJ2-7, with TRBD2 identical over 7 bases. CDR3 size: 14 residues. In germline, CDR1 is MNHNY, CDR2 SVGAGI (reference sequence). Losses at the gene ends were 9 bases for V and 0 bases for J; bases not matched to a gene: 8. This CDR3 is CARPGGESSYEQYV. The CDR3 DNA sequence: TGTGCCAGACCGGGGGGAGAGAGCTCCTACGAGCAGTACGTC.

V and J are TRBV10-2 and TRBJ2-7; 7 bases agree with TRBD1. Germline CDR1 and CDR2: WSHSY and SAAADI. J lost 11 bases, V lost 1 base, and 5 bases had no gene match. The CDR3 runs to 12 residues. Written as DNA, the CDR3 is TGCGCCAGCAGTGAGTTCGCTGGACAGGAGTACGTC. This translates into CASSEFAGQEYV.

The chain links TRBV28 to TRBJ2-3; D possibly corresponds to TRBD1 (5 bases). V was trimmed by 3 bases and J by 1 base, leaving 11 bases between them. Germline loops: CDR1 MDHEN, CDR2 SYDVKM. The CDR3 spans 15 residues. CDR3 region: CASSLGLGGTDTQYF. The CDR3 DNA sequence: TGTGCCAGCAGTTTGGGCCTAGGGGGCACAGATACGCAGTATTTT. The entire variable domain, with the rest obtained from reference TRBV28 and TRBJ2-3, is as follows: DVKVTQSSRYLVKRTGEKVFLECVQDMDHENMFWYRQDPGLGLRLIYFSYDVKMKEKGDIPEGYSVSREKKERFSLILESASTNQTSMYLCASSLGLGGTDTQYFGPGTRLTVL.